A single T cell receptor (beta chain) is shown here with its context. The source of the sample is a study of blood T cell repertoires in COVID-19. Overall study context: Some COVID-19 samples were acute and others convalescent; all came from the United States, Italy and Spain. From T cells, B-cell-depleted T cells, or PBMCs came the material, which was cDNA or gDNA.

In the original processing: How many nucleated cells were present was estimated from reference gene primer amplification. Some clones are missing from TCRdb's copy, which holds only in-frame ones; the method was immunoSEQ multiplex PCR. For V, J and clone size, that table is used; D and trimming come from the DNA. The sample records about 160,000 clones, approximately 80% being singletons. The receptor was derived from a woman aged 80 or over with acute or convalescent COVID-19. Material for sequencing was peripheral blood.

The CDR3 DNA sequence: TGTGCCAGCAGCACGCCCGGGACAGGGCTTGAAAAACTGTTTTTT. It codes for CASSTPGTGLEKLFF. V usage is TRBV28 and J usage is TRBJ1-4; 9 bases fit TRBD1. CDR1 and CDR2 (germline): MDHEN, SYDVKM. The length of the CDR3 is 15 residues. V lost 6 bases, J lost 7 bases, and 9 bases stayed unmatched.